This T cell receptor beta chain was identified during a study of cytomegalovirus exposure and HLA in healthy donors. Study results and limitations: Reportedly, diagnosis of cytomegalovirus status by the classifier showed high specificity and sensitivity.

Concerning this clone: What it binds is not known.

The PCR made use of 60 Vbeta and 13 Jbeta primers. Produced via immunoSEQ multiplex PCR; TCRdb's table is partial and in-frame only. The sample lists 150,000 to 200,000 clones, around 80% occurring once. This TCR derives from a man younger than 35 in good health and CMV-seronegative. The sequencing sample was made of PBMCs.

In DNA form, the CDR3 reads TGTGCCACCGGGAGGCGGGAACTCAATGAGCAGTTCTTC. It specifies CATGRRELNEQFF. The V and J genes are TRBV28 and TRBJ2-1; 7 nucleotides agree with TRBD2. The CDR3 sequence is 13 residues long. V lost 10 bases and J lost 6; bases outside the gene matches: 9. Germline loops: CDR1 MDHEN, CDR2 SYDVKM.